This TCR beta chain derives from a study of blood T cell repertoires in COVID-19 (dated by TCRdb to about 2020). About the full investigation: Collaborator samples came from the United States, Italy and Spain and covered acute and convalescent phases of COVID-19. The material from the prospective study consisted of cDNA or gDNA derived from T cells, B-cell-depleted T cells, or PBMCs. Subjects who had been exposed to COVID-19, were actively infected with it, or had recovered from it provided the deeply sampled blood TCRbeta repertoires that made up the dataset. A freely available public database, intended as a resource for researchers studying the immune response to SARS-CoV-2, is where the repertoires were released. The samples were drawn from the first 160 participants of the ongoing ImmuneRACE study and from 1,200 or so subjects provided by 6 global collaborators. Sample metadata almost always included a de-identified subject ID, COVID-19 status, age in years and sex. HLA class I and class II types, where available, came from metadata supplied by the sample provider rather than from assay-based typing. Overall study outcomes, separate from this receptor: The quantity of clinical and demographic metadata differed by source and by participant and was supplied without curation.

As regards this clone: It lacks a known antigen. Base qualities are not recorded, but no much larger clone differs from it by a single base.

One collaborating source in Seattle enrolled patients during active infection and followed them longitudinally through the course of disease. Whole blood was collected in K2EDTA tubes by collaborating institutions according to the institutions' own protocols. For TCRbeta analysis, collaborators shipped samples as frozen whole blood, isolated PBMCs, or DNA extracted from either of those sample types. TCRbeta CDR3 regions were amplified from genomic DNA using the immunoSEQ Assay, a bias-controlled multiplex PCR. As for how the authors treated the data: The number of nucleated cells in each sample was estimated from the amplification of reference gene primers within the assay. Sequence reads were collapsed and filtered to measure the absolute abundance of every unique TCRbeta CDR3 rearrangement. Productive Simpson clonality was computed per sample as the square root of Simpson's diversity index over productive rearrangements. As stored in TCRdb, this immuneACCESS dataset retains in-frame rearrangements with V and J assigned. A fraction of the clones does not appear; measured against another copy, unresolved V genes explain less than half of the discrepancy, and the remainder lacks a known reason. Clone size and V and J calls were adopted from that table, with D and trimming inferred from the DNA. This sample gives hundreds of thousands of clones in total; around 87% of them show up just once. The ten largest account for about 6% of the sample.

For this chain, trimming is 4 bases at the V end and 1 base at the J end, and the number of junction bases without a gene match is 7. Measured from the cysteine to the phenylalanine, the CDR3 is 15 residues long. Of the read, only the CDR3 DNA is kept; its 45 bases are in frame from base 1. Via the germline V gene, CDR1 is SGHTS and CDR2 YDEGEE. The clonotype was recovered from a woman aged 45-60 years with COVID-19, enrolled during active disease. This chain joins TRBV5-8 to TRBJ1-2; TRBD1 aligns with 7 central bases. The sample was peripheral blood. The sequence in DNA is TGTGCCAGCAGCCCGGAGACAGGGCTTAACTATGGCTACACCTTC. Its product reads: CASSPETGLNYGYTF.